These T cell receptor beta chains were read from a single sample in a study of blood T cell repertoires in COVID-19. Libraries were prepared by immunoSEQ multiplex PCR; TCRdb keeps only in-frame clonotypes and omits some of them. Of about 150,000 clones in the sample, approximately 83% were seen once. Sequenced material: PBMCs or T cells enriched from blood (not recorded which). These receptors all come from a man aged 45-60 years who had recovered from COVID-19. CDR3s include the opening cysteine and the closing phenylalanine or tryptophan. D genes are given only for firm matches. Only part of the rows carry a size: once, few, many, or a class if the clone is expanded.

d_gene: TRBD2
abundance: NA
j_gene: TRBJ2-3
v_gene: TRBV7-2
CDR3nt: TGTGCCAGCATCTCGGGGGGTCGCACAGATACGCAGTATTTT
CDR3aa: CASISGGRTDTQYF

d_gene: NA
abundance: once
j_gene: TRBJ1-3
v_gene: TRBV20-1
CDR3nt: TGCAGTGCTAGTTTTGGGGGGAACACCATATATTTT
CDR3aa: CSASFGGNTIYF

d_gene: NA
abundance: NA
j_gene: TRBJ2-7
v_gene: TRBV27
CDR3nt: TGTGCCAGCAGTTTACAGGGGTTCTCCTACGAGCAGTACTTC
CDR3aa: CASSLQGFSYEQYF

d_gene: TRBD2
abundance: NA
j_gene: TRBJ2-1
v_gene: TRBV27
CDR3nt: TGTGCCAGCAGTTTATCGATGAGCGGGGTCATCAATGAGCAGTTCTTC
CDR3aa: CASSLSMSGVINEQFF

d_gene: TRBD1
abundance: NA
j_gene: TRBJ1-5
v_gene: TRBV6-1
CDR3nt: TGTGCCAGCAGTGACACTCCCAGGGGGCTGAGCAATCAGCCCCAGCATTTT
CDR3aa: CASSDTPRGLSNQPQHF

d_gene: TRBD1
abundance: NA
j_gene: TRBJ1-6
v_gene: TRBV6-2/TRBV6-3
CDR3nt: TGTGCCAGCAGTTACTCGACAGGGGTGGATCTCCACTTT
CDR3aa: CASSYSTGVDLHF

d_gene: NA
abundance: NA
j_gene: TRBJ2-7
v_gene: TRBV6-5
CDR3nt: TGTGCCAGCAGTTACTCTCGGGGTTTTGCCAACGAGCAGTACTTC
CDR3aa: CASSYSRGFANEQYF

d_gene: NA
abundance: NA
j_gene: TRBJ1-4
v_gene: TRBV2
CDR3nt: TGTGCCAGCAGTGAAGCTAAGATAGCCCTGGGGGGAAAACTGTTTTTT
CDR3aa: CASSEAKIALGGKLFF

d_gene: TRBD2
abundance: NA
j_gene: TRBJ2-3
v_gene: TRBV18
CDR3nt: TGTGCCAGCTCCCGGACTAGCGGGGGTTCAGATACGCAGTATTTT
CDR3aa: CASSRTSGGSDTQYF

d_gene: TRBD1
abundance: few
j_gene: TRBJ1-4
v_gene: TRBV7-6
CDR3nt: TGTGCCAGCAGCTTCGGAACCGGGACAGGGGCGGCAACTAATGAAAAACTGTTTTTT
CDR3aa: CASSFGTGTGAATNEKLFF

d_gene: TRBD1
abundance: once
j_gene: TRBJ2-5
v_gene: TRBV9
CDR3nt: TGTGCCAGCAGCGTGGGGACAGGGGGCGATGGGACCCAGTACTTC
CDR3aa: CASSVGTGGDGTQYF

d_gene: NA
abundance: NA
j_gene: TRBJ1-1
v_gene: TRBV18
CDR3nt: TGTGCCAGCTCACCACAACGTCAGGAAAATGGGGCTTTCTTT
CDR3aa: CASSPQRQENGAFF

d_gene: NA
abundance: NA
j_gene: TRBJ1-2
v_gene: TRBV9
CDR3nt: TGTGCCAGCAGTGGGACAATCTTTAACTATGGCTACACCTTC
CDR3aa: CASSGTIFNYGYTF

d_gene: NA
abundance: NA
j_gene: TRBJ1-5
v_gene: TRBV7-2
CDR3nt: TGTGCCAGCAGCTTAGGTCGGGGGGGACAGCCCCAGCATTTT
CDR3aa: CASSLGRGGQPQHF

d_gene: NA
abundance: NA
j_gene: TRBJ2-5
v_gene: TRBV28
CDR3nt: TGTGCCAGCAGTTTAAGCACCCTCCAAGAGACCCAGTACTTC
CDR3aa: CASSLSTLQETQYF

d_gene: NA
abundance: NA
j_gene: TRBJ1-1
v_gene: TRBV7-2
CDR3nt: TGTGCCAGCAGCTTAAAATTGGGGACTCGGAACACTGAAGCTTTCTTT
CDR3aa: CASSLKLGTRNTEAFF